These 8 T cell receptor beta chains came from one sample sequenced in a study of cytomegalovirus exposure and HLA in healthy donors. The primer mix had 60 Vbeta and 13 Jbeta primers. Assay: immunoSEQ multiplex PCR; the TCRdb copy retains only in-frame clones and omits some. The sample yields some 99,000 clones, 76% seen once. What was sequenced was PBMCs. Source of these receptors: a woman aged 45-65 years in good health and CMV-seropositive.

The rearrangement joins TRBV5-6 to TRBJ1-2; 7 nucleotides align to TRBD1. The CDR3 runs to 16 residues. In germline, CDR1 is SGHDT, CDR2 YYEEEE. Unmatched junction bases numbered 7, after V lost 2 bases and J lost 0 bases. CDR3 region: CASSFPRGNANYGYTF. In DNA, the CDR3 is TGTGCCAGCAGCTTCCCCAGGGGGAACGCTAACTATGGCTACACCTTC.

The CDR3: CASSSTSGRGGTQYF. The CDR3 bases are TGTGCCAGCAGCTCCACTAGCGGGAGAGGTGGTACGCAGTATTTT. This sequence joins TRBV7-2 and TRBJ2-3; 11 nucleotides match TRBD2. CDR3 length equals 15 residues. Germline assignment: CDR1 SGHTA and CDR2 FQGNSA. Trimming took 4 bases from V and 8 from J; bases not matched to a gene: 8.

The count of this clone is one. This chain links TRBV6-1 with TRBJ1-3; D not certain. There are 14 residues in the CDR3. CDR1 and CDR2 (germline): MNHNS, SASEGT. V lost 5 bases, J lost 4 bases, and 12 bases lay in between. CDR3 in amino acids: CASSNSAGGNTIYF. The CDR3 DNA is TGTGCCAGCAGTAACAGCGCGGGGGGAAACACCATATATTTT.

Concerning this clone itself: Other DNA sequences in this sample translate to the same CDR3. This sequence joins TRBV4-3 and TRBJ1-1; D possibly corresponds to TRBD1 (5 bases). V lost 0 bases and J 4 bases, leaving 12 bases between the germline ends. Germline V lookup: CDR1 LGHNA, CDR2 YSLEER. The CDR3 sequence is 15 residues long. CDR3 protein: CASSQDLQGGTEAFF. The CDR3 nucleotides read TGCGCCAGCAGCCAAGATCTCCAGGGTGGCACTGAAGCTTTCTTT.

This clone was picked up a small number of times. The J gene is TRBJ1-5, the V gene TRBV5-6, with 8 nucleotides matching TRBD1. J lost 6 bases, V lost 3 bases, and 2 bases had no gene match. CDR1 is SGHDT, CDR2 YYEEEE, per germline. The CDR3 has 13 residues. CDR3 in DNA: TGTGCCAGCAGCTCGACAGGGGTTCAGCCCCAGCATTTT. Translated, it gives CASSSTGVQPQHF.

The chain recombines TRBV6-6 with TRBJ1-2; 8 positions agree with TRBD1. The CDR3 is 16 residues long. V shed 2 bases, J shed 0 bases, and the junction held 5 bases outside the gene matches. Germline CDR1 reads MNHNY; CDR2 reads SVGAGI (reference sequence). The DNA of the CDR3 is TGTGCCAGCAGTTACGGGGACAGGAAAGCTAACTATGGCTACACCTTC. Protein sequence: CASSYGDRKANYGYTF.

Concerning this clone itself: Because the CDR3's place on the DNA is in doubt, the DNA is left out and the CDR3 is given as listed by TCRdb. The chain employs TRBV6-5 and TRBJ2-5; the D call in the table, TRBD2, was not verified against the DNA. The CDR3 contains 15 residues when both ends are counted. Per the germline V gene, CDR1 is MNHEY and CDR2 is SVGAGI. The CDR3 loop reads CASSTSTSGRQTQYF.

CDR3 sequence reads: CASSPGQPYEQYF. CDR3 bases: TGTGCCAGCAGCCCTGGACAACCTTACGAGCAGTACTTC. The V and J genes are TRBV11-2 and TRBJ2-7, with D possibly matching TRBD1 (5 bases). CDR1 and CDR2 from the germline V gene are SGHAT and FQNNGV. V was pared by 5 bases and J by 4 bases, with 12 bases between. CDR3 length equals 13 residues.